The source of this T cell receptor beta chain is a study of blood T cell repertoires in COVID-19 (dated by TCRdb to about 2020). Context from the whole study: Collaborator samples came from the United States, Italy and Spain and covered acute and convalescent phases of COVID-19. The prospective study material was composed of cDNA or gDNA derived from T cells, B-cell-depleted T cells, or PBMCs. The dataset comprised deeply sampled blood TCRbeta repertoires from subjects exposed to, actively infected with, or recovered from COVID-19. The repertoires were released in a freely available public database meant as a resource for research on the immune response to SARS-CoV-2. The samples were drawn from two sources: the first 160 participants of the ongoing ImmuneRACE study, and 1,000 to 1,500 subjects contributed by 6 global collaborators. Sample metadata almost always included a de-identified subject ID, COVID-19 status, age in years and sex. Where available, HLA class I and class II types were taken from metadata supplied by the sample provider and were not determined by assay-based typing.

This clone was observed a handful of times. The clone's antigen remains unknown. No per-base quality is available; no much larger clone lies one base away. Relative to germline, V is 1 base shorter and J is 4 bases shorter, with 5 bases between their ends. The CDR3 holds 13 amino acids from the cysteine to the phenylalanine. CDR3 DNA only is kept here, 39 bases in frame from base 1. From a lookup of the germline V gene (reference sequence), CDR1 and CDR2 are SEHNR and FQNEAQ. Each collaborating institution followed its own protocols to collect whole blood in K2EDTA tubes. For TCRbeta analysis, collaborators shipped samples as frozen whole blood, isolated PBMCs, or DNA extracted from either of those sample types. General findings and caveats noted by the study authors: Clinical and demographic metadata were provided uncurated, with the amount varying by source and participant.

TCRbeta CDR3 regions were amplified from genomic DNA using the immunoSEQ Assay, a bias-controlled multiplex PCR. From the authors' description of their analysis: Nucleated cell counts per sample were estimated from amplification of reference gene primers within the assay. To quantify the absolute abundance of each unique TCRbeta CDR3 rearrangement, sequence reads were collapsed and filtered. For each sample, productive Simpson clonality was calculated as the square root of Simpson's diversity index across productive rearrangements. TCRdb provides this immuneACCESS table in a form limited to in-frame rearrangements. Some clones are lacking; in checked studies, under half of them reflect an unresolved V gene, and why the rest are absent is not known. That table is the source of V, J and clone size, and D and trimming were worked out from the DNA. The sample has approximately 300,000 clones on record, around 87% of them singletons. Approximately 2.4% of the sample is in the top ten clones.

The chain is assembled from TRBV7-9 and TRBJ2-1; the D gene lacks a confident call. The receptor comes from a man aged 18 to 29 with active or convalescent COVID-19. The sequenced sample consisted of peripheral blood. The CDR3 region has the sequence CASSLVGYNEQFF. The DNA reads TGTGCCAGCAGCTTAGTCGGGTACAATGAGCAGTTCTTC. Reference TRBV7-9 and TRBJ2-1 proteins supply the regions before and after the CDR3; the full variable domain is: DTGVSQNPRHKITKRGQNVTFRCDPISEHNRLYWYRQTLGQGPEFLTYFQNEAQLEKSRLLSDRFSAERPKGSFSTLEIQRTEQGDSAMYLCASSLVGYNEQFFGPGTRLTVL.